These 17 T cell receptor beta chains share one sample of origin, sequenced in a study of cytomegalovirus exposure and HLA in healthy donors. Both 60 Vbeta primers and 13 Jbeta primers went into the PCR. Generated by immunoSEQ multiplex PCR, the TCRdb table keeps only in-frame clones and is missing some. Of around 150,000 clones listed, roughly 84% are singletons. Sequenced sample: PBMCs. The receptors stem from a man younger than 35 in good health and CMV-seropositive.

The CDR3 loop is CASSVEGWEPQHF. Written as DNA, the CDR3 is TGTGCCAGCAGCGTAGAGGGGTGGGAGCCCCAGCATTTT. The chain is built from TRBV9 and TRBJ1-5, with D possibly matching TRBD1 (5 bases). The germline gives CDR1 SGDLS, CDR2 YYNGEE. CDR3 length equals 13 residues. Trimming removed 0 bases from V and 8 bases from J, with 9 bases in between.

The chain combines TRBV6-5 with TRBJ2-7; weak D call: TRBD2 (5 bases). Germline V gives CDR1 MNHEY, CDR2 SVGAGI. This CDR3 contains 14 residues. With 10 bases removed from V and 2 bases from J, the gap between germline ends came to 18 bases. The CDR3 DNA follows: TGTGCCACCTCCCCGGGGTTTGGACCCTACGAGCAGTACTTC. Translating it yields CATSPGFGPYEQYF.

This chain joins TRBV27 and TRBJ1-4; D ambiguous. The CDR3 sequence is 14 residues long. V dropped 2 bases and J dropped 4 bases, with 8 bases sitting between them. Germline V CDR1 and CDR2: MNHEY, SMNVEV (reference sequence). The chain's CDR3 is CASSLNRVNEKLFF. In DNA, the CDR3 is TGTGCCAGCAGTTTAAACAGAGTTAATGAAAAACTGTTTTTT.

V and J are TRBV5-6 and TRBJ2-7, with unresolved D. The CDR3 runs 12 residues. Germline loops: CDR1 SGHDT, CDR2 YYEEEE. Trimming stripped 4 bases from V and 3 bases from J, with 8 bases between. DNA of the CDR3: TGTGCCAGCAGCCATAGGAGCTACGAGCAGTACTTC. Translating it yields CASSHRSYEQYF.

The chain recombines TRBV7-3 with TRBJ2-1; 12 nucleotides align to TRBD2. Germline loops: CDR1 SGHTA, CDR2 FQGTGA. The CDR3 covers 16 residues. The V and J ends lost 5 bases and 8 bases, in that order; junction bases with no gene match: 10. CDR3 sequence reads: CASSQRLAGVGDEQFF. Written as DNA, the CDR3 is TGTGCCAGCAGCCAAAGACTAGCGGGGGTTGGAGATGAGCAGTTCTTC.

CDR3 DNA sequence: TGTGCCAGCAGCAAGACTAGCGCAGGCTCCTACAATGAGCAGTTCTTC. Protein product: CASSKTSAGSYNEQFF. The gene calls are TRBV7-2 and TRBJ2-1; 8 bases align to TRBD2. The CDR3 is made up of 16 amino acids. In germline, CDR1 is SGHTA, CDR2 FQGNSA. Trimming cost V 5 bases and J 0 bases; bases outside gene matches: 6.

The V and J genes are TRBV6-5 and TRBJ1-6; D is possibly TRBD1 (5 bases). The CDR3 contains 13 residues. Germline V gene lookup returns CDR1 MNHEY and CDR2 SVGAGI. The V end was cut by 2 bases, the J end by 8 bases, with 7 bases between. As DNA, the CDR3 is TGTGCCAGCAGTTACGACAGATATTCACCCCTCCACTTT. It yields the protein CASSYDRYSPLHF.

The chain carries TRBV4-1 and TRBJ2-4; 7 bases align to TRBD2. CDR1 MGHRA and CDR2 YSYEKL come from the germline V gene. The junction had 6 bases not matched to a gene; V was cut back by 0 bases and J by 1 base. The CDR3 length is 17 residues. The CDR3 DNA follows: TGCGCCAGCAGCCAAGAAGTTGCGCGGGGGGCCAAAAACATTCAGTACTTC. Translated: CASSQEVARGAKNIQYF.

The chain links TRBV9 to TRBJ2-1; D might be TRBD2 (6 bases). CDR3 length: 14 amino acids. Trimming took 1 base from V and 3 from J, leaving 8 bases between them. Germline CDR1 SGDLS, CDR2 YYNGEE. The DNA for the CDR3 is TGTGCCAGCAGCGTACGCGGGGTCTACAATGAGCAGTTCTTC. Amino acid sequence: CASSVRGVYNEQFF. The whole variable domain, filled in from reference TRBV9 and TRBJ2-1, reads DSGVTQTPKHLITATGQRVTLRCSPRSGDLSVYWYQQSLDQGLQFLIQYYNGEERAKGNILERFSAQQFPDLHSELNLSSLELGDSALYFCASSVRGVYNEQFFGPGTRLTVL.

The chain has TRBV5-1 and TRBJ2-1, with a tentative D call TRBD1 (6 bases). Germline V CDR1 and CDR2: SGHRS, YFSETQ. Between the trimmed V and J ends, which lost 0 bases and 3 bases, there was a span of 13 bases. This CDR3 has 16 residues. CDR3 region: CASSLGQGKDYNEQFF. CDR3 in DNA: TGCGCCAGCAGCTTGGGGCAGGGGAAGGACTACAATGAGCAGTTCTTC.

The CDR3 DNA reads as TGTGCCAGCAGTTACTCTGCTTACAGCTCAACCTACGAGCAGTACTTC. Protein sequence: CASSYSAYSSTYEQYF. The rearrangement links TRBV6-5 to TRBJ2-7; no firm D call. Germline CDR1 MNHEY, CDR2 SVGAGI. This CDR3 region has 16 residues. V lost 0 bases and J lost 2, with 14 bases in between.

The V gene is TRBV12-5, the J gene TRBJ1-1; D is uncertain. CDR3 length: 13 residues. Trimming took off 11 bases at V and 2 bases at J, with 15 bases between the two ends. CDR1 is LGHNT and CDR2 is FRNRAP in the germline V gene. The CDR3 DNA sequence: TGTGCTTCAGTGCCAACAAGAAACACTGAAGCTTTCTTT. It codes for CASVPTRNTEAFF.

Regarding this clone: Relative to the germline gene, one junction end is altered; a read error may explain this. The chain uses TRBV4-1 and TRBJ1-1; D call uncertain. The CDR3 length is 13 residues. Germline V CDR1 and CDR2: MGHRA, YSYEKL. CDR3 protein: CAGSQAGNTEAFF. In DNA, the CDR3 is TGCGCCGGCAGCCAAGCAGGGAACACTGAAGCTTTCTTT.

This chain joins TRBV4-1 and TRBJ1-1; no reliable D call. CDR1 and CDR2 from the germline V gene are MGHRA and YSYEKL. V was trimmed by 1 base and J by 5 bases, leaving 8 bases between them. This CDR3 contains 13 residues. CDR3 DNA sequence: TGCGCCAGCAGCCAAGGGTCGAGGACTGAAGCTTTCTTT. Translation: CASSQGSRTEAFF.

V is TRBV4-3 and J is TRBJ1-3; TRBD1 agrees at 8 bases. V shed 0 bases, J shed 3 bases, and the junction held 7 bases outside the gene matches. CDR1 is LGHNA, CDR2 YSLEER, per germline. There are 17 residues in the CDR3. CDR3 coding DNA: TGCGCCAGCAGCCAAGATGGGGCAGGGGGCATTGGAAACACCATATATTTT. It codes for CASSQDGAGGIGNTIYF.

This chain uses TRBV5-1 with TRBJ1-1; D is possibly TRBD1 (5 bases). The V end lost 4 bases, the J end lost 0 bases, and 19 bases lay between the germline ends. This CDR3 is built from 17 residues. Per the germline V gene, CDR1 is SGHRS and CDR2 is YFSETQ. This CDR3 is CASSLPFAGPLNTEAFF. The DNA of the CDR3 is TGCGCCAGCAGCCTGCCCTTTGCGGGACCTTTGAACACTGAAGCTTTCTTT.

This clone was picked up one time. This chain connects TRBV5-1 to TRBJ2-3; 15 nucleotides agree with TRBD2. The CDR3 sequence is 19 residues long. Trimming at V came to 3 bases and at J to 0 bases, leaving 8 bases not matched to a gene. Germline CDR1 reads SGHRS; CDR2 reads YFSETQ. This CDR3 reads CASSSSGLAGGLSTDTQYF. The CDR3 coding sequence is TGCGCCAGCAGCTCCTCCGGACTAGCGGGGGGGCTAAGCACAGATACGCAGTATTTT.